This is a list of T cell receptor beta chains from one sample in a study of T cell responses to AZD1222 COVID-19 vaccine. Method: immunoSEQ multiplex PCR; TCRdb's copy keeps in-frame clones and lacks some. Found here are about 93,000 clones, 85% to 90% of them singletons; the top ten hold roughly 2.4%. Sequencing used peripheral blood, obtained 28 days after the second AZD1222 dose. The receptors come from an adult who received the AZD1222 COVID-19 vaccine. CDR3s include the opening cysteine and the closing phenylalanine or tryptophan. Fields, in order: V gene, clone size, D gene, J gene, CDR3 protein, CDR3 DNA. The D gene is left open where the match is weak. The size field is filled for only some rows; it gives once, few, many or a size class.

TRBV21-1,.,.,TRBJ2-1,CASSKVPGQGFDEQFF,TGTGCCAGCAGCAAAGTCCCGGGACAGGGTTTCGATGAGCAGTTCTTC
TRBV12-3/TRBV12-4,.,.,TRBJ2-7,CASKLTQGEQYF,TGTGCCAGCAAACTAACACAGGGTGAGCAGTACTTC
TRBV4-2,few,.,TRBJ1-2,CASSQAGLTNYGYTF,TGTGCCAGCAGCCAAGCCGGCCTAACTAACTATGGCTACACCTTC
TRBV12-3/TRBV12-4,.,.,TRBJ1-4,CASSWGDNEKLFF,TGTGCCAGCAGCTGGGGAGATAATGAAAAACTGTTTTTT
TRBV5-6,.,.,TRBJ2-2,CASSSWGSGELFF,TGTGCCAGCAGCTCCTGGGGGAGCGGGGAGCTGTTTTTT
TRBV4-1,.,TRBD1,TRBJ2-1,CASSQDDRVHYNEQFF,TGCGCCAGCAGCCAAGACGACAGGGTGCACTACAATGAGCAGTTCTTC
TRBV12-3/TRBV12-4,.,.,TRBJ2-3,CASSSLATGTQYF,TGTGCCAGCAGCTCTTTGGCAACCGGTACGCAGTATTTT
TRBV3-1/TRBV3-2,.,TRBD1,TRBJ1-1,CASSSRTGKDTEAFF,TGTGCCAGCAGCTCTAGGACAGGGAAGGACACTGAAGCTTTCTTT
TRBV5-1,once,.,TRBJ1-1,CASSYLGAMNTEAFF,TGCGCCAGCAGCTACCTCGGGGCAATGAACACTGAAGCTTTCTTT
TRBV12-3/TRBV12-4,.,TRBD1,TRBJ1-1,CASSRHGQGKAFF,TGTGCCAGCAGCCGACACGGACAGGGTAAGGCTTTCTTT
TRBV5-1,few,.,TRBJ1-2,CASSLESTNYGYTF,TGCGCCAGCAGCTTGGAGTCTACTAACTATGGCTACACCTTC
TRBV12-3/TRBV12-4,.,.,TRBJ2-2,CASSRDTGELFF,TGTGCCAGCAGCAGAGACACCGGGGAGCTGTTTTTT
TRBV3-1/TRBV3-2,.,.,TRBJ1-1,CASSQGGGKDTEAFF,TGTGCCAGCAGCCAAGGAGGGGGGAAGGACACTGAAGCTTTCTTT
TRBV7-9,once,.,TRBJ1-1,CASSFGAPTEAFF,TGTGCCAGCAGCTTTGGCGCTCCCACTGAAGCTTTCTTT
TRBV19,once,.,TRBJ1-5,CASTGGYQPQHF,TGTGCCAGTACCGGGGGGTATCAGCCCCAGCATTTT
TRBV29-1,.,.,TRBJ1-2,CSVEDQRDANYGYTF,TGCAGCGTTGAAGACCAGCGCGACGCTAACTATGGCTACACCTTC
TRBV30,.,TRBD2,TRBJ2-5,CAWSVGSGGAVETQYF,TGTGCCTGGAGTGTGGGAAGCGGGGGGGCCGTGGAGACCCAGTACTTC
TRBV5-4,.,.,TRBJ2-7,CASSIDGYEQYF,TGTGCCAGCAGCATCGACGGCTACGAGCAGTACTTC
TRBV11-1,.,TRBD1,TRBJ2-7,CASSLAPTGAPKPEQYF,TGTGCCAGCAGCTTAGCGCCGACAGGGGCCCCTAAACCGGAGCAGTACTTC
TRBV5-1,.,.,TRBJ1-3,CASSLAAQGRSGNTIYF,TGCGCCAGCAGCTTGGCCGCGCAGGGACGATCTGGAAACACCATATATTTT
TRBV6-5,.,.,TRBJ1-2,CASTKSSGGGGYTF,TGTGCCAGCACTAAGAGCTCGGGGGGGGGCGGCTACACCTTC
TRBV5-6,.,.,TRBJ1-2,CASSLNNYGYTF,TGTGCCAGCAGCTTAAATAACTATGGCTACACCTTC
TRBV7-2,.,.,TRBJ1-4,CASSPQTGSNEKLFF,TGTGCCAGCAGCCCGCAGACAGGATCTAATGAAAAACTGTTTTTT
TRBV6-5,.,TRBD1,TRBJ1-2,CASIRGGRNNYGYTF,TGTGCCAGCATTAGAGGGGGCAGAAATAACTATGGCTACACCTTC
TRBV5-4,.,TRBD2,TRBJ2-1,CASSLYEASGYNEQFF,TGTGCCAGCAGCTTGTATGAGGCTAGCGGATACAATGAGCAGTTCTTC
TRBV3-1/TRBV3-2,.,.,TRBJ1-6,CASSQGGGNSPLHF,TGTGCCAGCAGCCAAGGCGGCGGGAATTCACCCCTCCACTTT
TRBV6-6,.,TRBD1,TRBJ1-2,CASSYDRAGYTF,TGTGCCAGCAGTTACGACAGGGCTGGCTACACCTTC
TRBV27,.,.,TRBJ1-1,CASRWDTGGYTEAFF,TGTGCCAGCAGATGGGACACCGGCGGGTACACTGAAGCTTTCTTT
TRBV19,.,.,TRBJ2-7,CASSILLRQEPYEQYF,TGTGCCAGTAGTATTCTTCTCCGACAGGAACCCTACGAGCAGTACTTC
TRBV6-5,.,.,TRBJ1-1,CASSYFPQVNTEAFF,TGTGCCAGCAGTTACTTCCCACAGGTAAACACTGAAGCTTTCTTT
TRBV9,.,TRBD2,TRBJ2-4,CASSRGREGLGNIQYF,TGTGCCAGCAGCAGGGGGCGGGAGGGCCTTGGAAACATTCAGTACTTC
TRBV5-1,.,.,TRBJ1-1,CASSFSGSNTEAFF,TGCGCCAGCAGCTTCAGCGGATCGAACACTGAAGCTTTCTTT